These T cell receptor beta chains were read from a single sample in a study of cytomegalovirus exposure and HLA in healthy donors. Clones were sequenced by immunoSEQ multiplex PCR, and TCRdb holds only the in-frame ones, with some missing. The repertoire includes 300,000 to 450,000 clones, roughly 90% of them detected once, and approximately 0.8% sits in the top ten. Sequenced sample: PBMCs. These receptors were obtained from a woman younger than 30 in good health and CMV-seronegative. The CDR3 runs from the conserved cysteine through the conserved F or W. A D gene is named only where the DNA matches it firmly. Size tells how often a clone was seen (once, few, many) or the class of an expanded clone, and some rows leave it out.

V	size	D	length	J	DNA	CDR3
TRBV28	NA	TRBD1	15	TRBJ2-5	TGTGCCAGCAGTTTACCCGGGACAGGGAAAGAGACCCAGTACTTC	CASSLPGTGKETQYF
TRBV10-1	NA	NA	13	TRBJ1-4	TGCGCCAGCTCCGCTTCAGGGGACGAAAAACTGTTTTTT	CASSASGDEKLFF
TRBV28	NA	NA	13	TRBJ2-1	TGTGCCAGCCGCTCGAGGGTTTACAATGAGCAGTTCTTC	CASRSRVYNEQFF
TRBV5-4	NA	NA	14	TRBJ2-2	TGTGCCAGCAGCCCACGGGGTTGGGGCGGGGAGCTGTTTTTT	CASSPRGWGGELFF
TRBV11-2	NA	TRBD2	15	TRBJ2-3	TGTGCCAGCAGCTTACGAGCGGGGGGCACAGATACGCAGTATTTT	CASSLRAGGTDTQYF
TRBV6-5	NA	TRBD2	15	TRBJ2-1	TGTGCCAGCACCATTAGCGGGGAGAGCTACAATGAGCAGTTCTTC	CASTISGESYNEQFF
TRBV9	NA	TRBD1	12	TRBJ2-1	TGTGCCAGCAGCATCCCGGGACAGGGGCAGTTCTTC	CASSIPGQGQFF
TRBV27	NA	NA	13	TRBJ2-1	TGTGCCAGCAGCATTACTAGCAGGGGGGAGCAGTTCTTC	CASSITSRGEQFF
TRBV30	NA	NA	14	TRBJ2-3	TGTGCCTGGAGTAGGGCTTCGAGGGCAGATACGCAGTATTTT	CAWSRASRADTQYF
TRBV19	NA	TRBD2	16	TRBJ2-2	TGTGCCAGTAGCCCTGGGGGAGGGGCTAACACCGGGGAGCTGTTTTTT	CASSPGGGANTGELFF
TRBV11-2	few	NA	15	TRBJ1-2	TGTGCCAGCAGCCCAACAGGGAGAGCTAACTATGGCTACACCTTC	CASSPTGRANYGYTF
TRBV9	NA	TRBD2	16	TRBJ2-1	TGTGCCAGCAGCGTAGGTCTAGCGGGAGTGGAAAATGAGCAGTTCTTC	CASSVGLAGVENEQFF
TRBV4-2	NA	TRBD2	18	TRBJ2-3	TGTGCCAGCAGCCGAGTCCCTCTAGCGGGGGCAGACACAGATACGCAGTATTTT	CASSRVPLAGADTDTQYF
TRBV18	NA	NA	15	TRBJ2-7	TGTGCCAGCTCACTAGACAGGACGTACCCCTACGAGCAGTACTTC	CASSLDRTYPYEQYF
TRBV4-1	NA	NA	16	TRBJ2-4	TGCGCCAGCAGCCAAGAATTCCCGGGATCCAAAAACATTCAGTACTTC	CASSQEFPGSKNIQYF
TRBV5-6	NA	NA	14	TRBJ2-3	TGTGCCAGCAGCTTGTGGACAGACACAGATACGCAGTATTTT	CASSLWTDTDTQYF
TRBV11-2	NA	TRBD2	16	TRBJ2-1	TGTGCCAGCAGCTCTTTCCCACGGGGGGACTACAATGAGCAGTTCTTC	CASSSFPRGDYNEQFF
TRBV2	NA	TRBD1	11	TRBJ2-1	TGTGCCAGCAGTGCGGGACAGGAGCAGTTCTTC	CASSAGQEQFF
TRBV5-1	NA	NA	13	TRBJ1-1	TGCGCCAGCAGCGCCTCGGTTGTCACTGAAGCTTTCTTT	CASSASVVTEAFF
TRBV5-1	NA	TRBD2	15	TRBJ2-7	TGCGCCAGCAGCTCCACTAGCGGGGGCCTGAGCGAGCAGTACTTC	CASSSTSGGLSEQYF
TRBV15	NA	TRBD2	14	TRBJ2-7	TGTGCCACCAGCATTAGCGGGGGCCGTGAGGAGCAGTACTTC	CATSISGGREEQYF
TRBV16	NA	NA	12	TRBJ1-4	TGTGCCAGCAGTACACCTAGGGAAAAACTGTTTTTT	CASSTPREKLFF
TRBV18	NA	NA	14	TRBJ2-5	TGTGCCAGCTCACAATCCAGGGGCCAAGAGACCCAGTACTTC	CASSQSRGQETQYF
TRBV6-5	NA	NA	13	TRBJ2-7	TGTGCCAGCAGTGTTCGCAACAGCTACGAGCAGTACTTC	CASSVRNSYEQYF
TRBV30	NA	TRBD1	15	TRBJ2-7	TGTGCCTGGAGTGTTACTGGGACAGGGGCCTACGAGCAGTACTTC	CAWSVTGTGAYEQYF
TRBV7-9	once	NA	14	TRBJ2-2	TGTGCCAGCAGCATGGACAGGAACACCGGGGAGCTGTTTTTT	CASSMDRNTGELFF
TRBV5-4	NA	NA	16	TRBJ2-3	TGTGCCAGCAGCTTGGAGGCAGGATCCACCACAGATACGCAGTATTTT	CASSLEAGSTTDTQYF
TRBV6-5	NA	NA	14	TRBJ1-1	TGTGCCAGCAGTTGGGCCCTTACGGACACTGAAGCTTTCTTT	CASSWALTDTEAFF
TRBV7-9	NA	TRBD1	15	TRBJ1-2	TGTGCCAGCAGCACCCGCACAGGGGGGAACTATGGCTACACCTTC	CASSTRTGGNYGYTF
TRBV28	NA	TRBD1	15	TRBJ1-2	TGTGCCAGCAGTTTATTACAGGGGTCTAACTATGGCTACACCTTC	CASSLLQGSNYGYTF
TRBV2	NA	TRBD1	18	TRBJ2-6	TGTGCCAGCGGGATATACACAGGGGACGGCTCTGGGGCCAACGTCCTGACTTTC	CASGIYTGDGSGANVLTF
TRBV19	few	TRBD1	13	TRBJ1-2	TGTGCCAGTAGCCAGACAGGGCTCTATGGCTACACCTTC	CASSQTGLYGYTF
TRBV30	NA	NA	13	TRBJ1-5	TGTGCCTGGAGTTCAGGGGGCAATCAGCCCCAGCATTTT	CAWSSGGNQPQHF
TRBV4-1	NA	NA	14	TRBJ1-1	TGCGCCAGCAGCCAAGAAAGAGGAGCCACTGAAGCTTTCTTT	CASSQERGATEAFF
TRBV6-5	NA	NA	13	TRBJ1-2	TGTGCCAGCAGTTATCGTAGTTCCGATGGCTACACCTTC	CASSYRSSDGYTF
TRBV15	NA	TRBD1	17	TRBJ1-4	TGTGCCACCAGCAGGGTCCCGGGACAGGGTCGAGAAGAAAAACTGTTTTTT	CATSRVPGQGREEKLFF
TRBV7-3	NA	TRBD2	15	TRBJ2-7	TGTGCCAGCAGCGCTCTAGCGGGAGCGGCCTACGAGCAGTACTTC	CASSALAGAAYEQYF
TRBV9	NA	NA	15	TRBJ2-3	TGTGCCAGCAGCGTAGGTAGCGGATACACAGATACGCAGTATTTT	CASSVGSGYTDTQYF
TRBV29-1	NA	NA	11	TRBJ2-2	TGCAGCGTAGGGACATTGACGGAGCTGTTTTTT	CSVGTLTELFF
TRBV5-1	NA	NA	14	TRBJ2-5	TGCGCCAGCAGCTTGACCGGGACAACAGAGACCCAGTACTTC	CASSLTGTTETQYF
TRBV4-1	NA	TRBD2	18	TRBJ2-7	TGCGCCAGCAGCCAAGATACTTTGGCGAGCGGGGTTCCCTACGAGCAGTACTTC	CASSQDTLASGVPYEQYF
TRBV6-5	once	TRBD2	15	TRBJ2-3	TGTGCCAGCAGAGTAGCGGGAGGGCCCACAGATACGCAGTATTTT	CASRVAGGPTDTQYF
TRBV4-1	NA	TRBD1	16	TRBJ1-2	TGCGCCAGCAGCCAAGATAGGACAGGGGGTGTAAATGGCTACACCTTC	CASSQDRTGGVNGYTF
TRBV27	NA	TRBD2	15	TRBJ2-1	TGTGCCAGCAGTTTAAGGCGGGAGGCCTACAATGAGCAGTTCTTC	CASSLRREAYNEQFF
TRBV29-1	NA	TRBD1	13	TRBJ2-7	TGCAGCGTAACCGGGACAGGGCAGTACGAGCAGTACTTC	CSVTGTGQYEQYF
TRBV7-7	NA	TRBD2	15	TRBJ2-5	TGTGCCAGCAGCGTTAGCGGGGGGGCCGGGGAGACCCAGTACTTC	CASSVSGGAGETQYF
TRBV6-1	NA	NA	15	TRBJ1-5	TGTGCCAGCAGTGAATTCAGAGGTCGCAATCAGCCCCAGCATTTT	CASSEFRGRNQPQHF
TRBV27	NA	NA	12	TRBJ1-5	TGTGCCAGCAGTTTATTGGGCCAGCCCCAGCATTTT	CASSLLGQPQHF
TRBV9	NA	TRBD1	15	TRBJ1-4	TGTGCCAGCAGCGTCGAAGGGGGCGGTAATGAAAAACTGTTTTTT	CASSVEGGGNEKLFF
TRBV4-1	NA	NA	16	TRBJ2-3	TGCGCCAGCAGCCAAGAGTCGGCGGCTCGCACAGATACGCAGTATTTT	CASSQESAARTDTQYF
TRBV4-1	NA	TRBD1	15	TRBJ1-1	TGCGCCAGCAGCCGACCCCTCAGGGGGAACACTAAAGCTTTCTTT	CASSRPLRGNTKAFF
TRBV7-6	NA	TRBD1	15	TRBJ1-1	TGTGCCAGCAGCTTAGGTACAGGGGGCAAGACTGAAGCTTTCTTT	CASSLGTGGKTEAFF
TRBV7-9	once	TRBD1	15	TRBJ1-3	TGTGCCAGCAGCTCGGACAGGGACTCAGGAAACACCATATATTTT	CASSSDRDSGNTIYF
TRBV6-1	NA	TRBD1	15	TRBJ2-3	TGTGCCAGCAGCCCAGACAGGGCTGTCACAGATACGCAGTATTTT	CASSPDRAVTDTQYF